Included here is one T cell receptor beta chain sequence, with context. Its antigen is undetermined. The repertoire was sequenced with immunoSEQ multiplex PCR; TCRdb's copy has only in-frame clones and lacks some. The sample comprises tens of thousands of clones, 75% to 90% of which are singletons, and around 2.7% rests with the top ten. The data derive from a study of T cells in narcolepsy. Study background: Healthy controls were enrolled alongside patients with narcolepsy type 1 or type 2. Regarding the study as a whole: Blood of same and different patients, but not healthy controls, reportedly held recurring autoreactive clonotypes. Some memory CD4+ repertoires had no autoreactive clone sequences. HCRT-specific and TRIB2-specific autoreactive clonotypes appeared among same-patient CSF and blood CD4+ clonotypes.

In germline, CDR1 is SGHAT, CDR2 FQNNGV. The CDR3 covers 18 residues. V lost 1 base and J 6 bases, leaving 22 bases between the germline ends. J is TRBJ2-1 and V is TRBV11-2; weak D call: TRBD1 (6 bases). The TCR comes from a human donor with narcolepsy. Sequenced input: CD45RA- memory CD4+ T cells from PBMCs. The DNA of the CDR3 is TGTGCCAGCAGCTTAGCGCCGGCCGCTTTCGGGACACTCAATGAGCAGTTCTTC. It translates to CASSLAPAAFGTLNEQFF.